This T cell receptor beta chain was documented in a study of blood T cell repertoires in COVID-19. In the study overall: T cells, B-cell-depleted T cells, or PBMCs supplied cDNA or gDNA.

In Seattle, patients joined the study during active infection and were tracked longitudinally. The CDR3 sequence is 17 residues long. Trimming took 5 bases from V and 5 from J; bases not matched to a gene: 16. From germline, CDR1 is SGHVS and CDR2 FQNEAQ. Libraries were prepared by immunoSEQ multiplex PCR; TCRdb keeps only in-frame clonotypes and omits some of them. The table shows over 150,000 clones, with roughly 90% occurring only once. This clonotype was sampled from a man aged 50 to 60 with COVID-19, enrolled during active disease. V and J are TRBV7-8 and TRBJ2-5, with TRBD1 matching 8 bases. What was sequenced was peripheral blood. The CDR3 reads CASSPRRQGASRETQYF. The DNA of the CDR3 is TGTGCCAGCAGCCCAAGGAGGCAGGGGGCTAGTCGGGAGACCCAGTACTTC.